Following are 25 T cell receptor beta chains from one sample sequenced in a study of cytomegalovirus exposure and HLA in healthy donors. The data were produced by immunoSEQ multiplex PCR, yet TCRdb's version contains in-frame clones alone and is incomplete. The table shows 76,000 or so clones, with approximately 93% occurring only once. What was sequenced was PBMCs. All receptors come from a woman aged 18-35 years in good health and CMV-seropositive.

The CDR3 nucleotides read TGTGCCAGCAGTTACTCTCGGGACTACGAGCAGTACTTC. Encoded protein: CASSYSRDYEQYF. The chain has TRBV6-6 and TRBJ2-7; D is perhaps TRBD2 (5 bases). CDR3 length: 13 amino acids. V was pared by 0 bases and J by 3 bases, with 6 bases between. Germline CDR1 and CDR2: MNHNY and SVGAGI (reference sequence).

The J gene is TRBJ2-1, the V gene TRBV7-8, with unresolved D. Trimming stripped 7 bases from V and 5 bases from J, with 18 bases between. Germline V lookup: CDR1 SGHVS, CDR2 FQNEAQ. CDR3 length: 15 residues. DNA of the CDR3: TGTGCCAGCACTCCCGCCTGGCCCTTAAACAATGAGCAGTTCTTC. Its translation is CASTPAWPLNNEQFF.

This chain connects TRBV7-9 to TRBJ1-2; TRBD1 matches 12 bases. The CDR3 extends over 16 amino acids. Germline assignment: CDR1 SEHNR and CDR2 FQNEAQ (reference sequence). V was pared by 2 bases and J by 7 bases, with 8 bases of the junction left unmatched. DNA of the CDR3: TGTGCCAGCAGCTTACAACCCGGGACAGGGGGCAGTGGCTACACCTTC. Translating gives CASSLQPGTGGSGYTF.

CDR3 amino acids: CATSRASWTSGGRETQYF. CDR3 DNA sequence: TGTGCCACCAGCAGAGCCTCTTGGACTAGCGGGGGTAGAGAGACCCAGTACTTC. The chain employs TRBV15 and TRBJ2-5; 13 bases are shared with TRBD2. The V segment lost 1 base and the J segment 4 bases; nucleotides outside the gene matches: 9. This CDR3 is built from 18 residues. Germline-derived CDR1 and CDR2 are LNHNV and YYDKDF (reference sequence).

The genes are TRBV28 and TRBJ2-7, with TRBD1 identical over 9 bases. V was clipped by 5 bases and J by 4 bases; unmatched bases: 6. The CDR3 runs 14 residues. CDR1 and CDR2 (germline): MDHEN, SYDVKM. The CDR3 is CASSTGQGIYEQYF. CDR3 bases: TGTGCCAGCAGTACTGGACAGGGGATATACGAGCAGTACTTC.

V and J are TRBV5-4 and TRBJ2-7; 10 bases are shared with TRBD2. V shed 3 bases, J shed 0 bases, and the junction held 6 bases outside the gene matches. Germline CDR1 is SGHNT and CDR2 is YYREEE (reference sequence). CDR3 length equals 16 residues. CDR3 in DNA: TGTGCCAGCAGCTCCGGACTAGCGGAAAGCTCCTACGAGCAGTACTTC. As protein: CASSSGLAESSYEQYF.

The chain combines TRBV5-1 with TRBJ2-1, with 10 positions matching TRBD1. After removal of 4 bases from V and 2 bases from J, the junction contained 12 bases not matched to a gene. Per germline, CDR1 SGHRS and CDR2 YFSETQ. The CDR3 contains 18 residues. The CDR3 DNA follows: TGCGCCAGCAGCCCCCGGGGACAGGGGAATAAAGCCTACAATGAGCAGTTCTTC. Encoded protein: CASSPRGQGNKAYNEQFF.

V usage is TRBV6-1 and J usage is TRBJ1-5; TRBD1 is a possible D gene (5 bases). The V end lost 0 bases, the J end lost 5 bases, and 11 bases lay between the germline ends. This CDR3 region has 15 residues. Germline V gives CDR1 MNHNS, CDR2 SASEGT. This CDR3 reads CASSEAPWGDQPQHF. In nucleotides, the CDR3 is TGTGCCAGCAGTGAAGCGCCCTGGGGGGATCAGCCCCAGCATTTT.

The chain carries TRBV7-9 and TRBJ2-7, with D unresolved. Germline assignment: CDR1 SEHNR and CDR2 FQNEAQ (reference sequence). Trimming removed 1 base at V and 9 bases at J, with 13 bases between. The CDR3 has 13 residues. CDR3 loop: CASSLDGVALQYF. Here the CDR3 DNA reads TGTGCCAGCAGCTTAGATGGTGTAGCTCTGCAGTACTTC.

The chain couples TRBV4-2 to TRBJ2-5; 16 nucleotides agree with TRBD2. Germline values: CDR1 LGHNA, CDR2 YNFKEQ. CDR3 length: 18 residues. V lost 0 bases and J lost 7; bases outside the gene matches: 8. This chain's CDR3 is CASSQDPGLAGGLATQYF. CDR3 DNA: TGTGCCAGCAGCCAAGATCCGGGACTAGCGGGGGGGCTGGCGACCCAGTACTTC.

CDR3 amino acids: CASSQAQGGSPLHF. The CDR3, as DNA: TGCGCCAGCAGCCAAGCCCAGGGCGGTTCACCCCTCCACTTT. This chain links TRBV4-1 with TRBJ1-6, with D possibly matching TRBD1 (5 bases). The germline V gene has CDR1 MGHRA and CDR2 YSYEKL. V gave up 1 base and J gave up 9 bases, with 10 bases separating them. The CDR3 has 14 amino acids.

The CDR3: CASSLGPPLAPYGYTF. Written as DNA, the CDR3 is TGTGCCAGCAGCTTAGGCCCTCCTTTAGCCCCATATGGCTACACCTTC. The chain uses TRBV7-9 and TRBJ1-2, with unresolved D. Germline V gene lookup returns CDR1 SEHNR and CDR2 FQNEAQ (reference sequence). The ends were cut back, 1 base at V and 5 bases at J, with 17 bases in the middle. This CDR3 region has 16 residues.

The rearrangement links TRBV7-2 to TRBJ2-3; 11 bases fit TRBD2. Germline loops: CDR1 SGHTA, CDR2 FQGNSA. The CDR3 is 15 amino acids. Germline trimming cut 5 bases from V and 3 bases from J; bases unmatched to any gene: 4. This CDR3 is CASSPGLAETDTQYF. CDR3 bases: TGTGCCAGCAGCCCGGGACTAGCGGAAACAGATACGCAGTATTTT.

The chain joins TRBV5-6 to TRBJ2-2; D may be TRBD2 (5 bases). Germline loops: CDR1 SGHDT, CDR2 YYEEEE. Trimming removed 4 bases at V and 3 bases at J, with 16 bases between. The CDR3 runs 16 residues. The CDR3 sequence: CASSLIWTEDTGELFF. CDR3 in DNA: TGTGCCAGCAGCCTAATTTGGACGGAGGACACCGGGGAGCTGTTTTTT.

The table lists this clone with a count of one. V usage is TRBV4-2 and J usage is TRBJ2-3, with TRBD2 identical over 8 bases. Per the germline V gene, CDR1 is LGHNA and CDR2 is YNFKEQ. The CDR3 consists of 17 residues. Trimming cost V 1 base and J 4 bases; bases outside gene matches: 10. CDR3 nucleotide sequence: TGTGCCAGCAGCCAAGCAATAACGGGAGGGCCCCCAGATACGCAGTATTTT. The encoded protein is CASSQAITGGPPDTQYF.

The gene calls are TRBV7-9 and TRBJ2-3; 9 bases agree with TRBD1. Germline V gene lookup returns CDR1 SEHNR and CDR2 FQNEAQ (reference sequence). V was clipped by 5 bases and J by 2 bases; unmatched bases: 5. This CDR3 contains 15 residues. CDR3 sequence (DNA): TGTGCCAGCAGCCGAACAGGGGGCCCCACAGATACGCAGTATTTT. This translates into CASSRTGGPTDTQYF. Together with reference TRBV7-9 and TRBJ2-3, the CDR3 gives the full variable domain: DTGVSQNPRHKITKRGQNVTFRCDPISEHNRLYWYRQTLGQGPEFLTYFQNEAQLEKSRLLSDRFSAERPKGSFSTLEIQRTEQGDSAMYLCASSRTGGPTDTQYFGPGTRLTVL.

The chain is built from TRBV19 and TRBJ2-7; D is ambiguous. Looked up from germline, CDR1 is LNHDA and CDR2 is SQIVND (reference sequence). This CDR3 is built from 16 residues. The V gene lost 0 bases and the J gene lost 0 bases, with 12 bases spanning the gap. The DNA of the CDR3 is TGTGCCAGTAGTATAGATCCAAGCGTAAGCTCCTACGAGCAGTACTTC. Its protein product is CASSIDPSVSSYEQYF.

The rearrangement links TRBV9 to TRBJ2-2; no firm D call. The germline CDR1 and CDR2 sequences are SGDLS and YYNGEE. Trimming shortened V by 0 bases and J by 1 base, and 4 bases separated the two germline ends. The CDR3 contains 14 residues. In DNA form, the CDR3 reads TGTGCCAGCAGCGTAGGAGGGAACACCGGGGAGCTGTTTTTT. Protein sequence: CASSVGGNTGELFF.

For this clone: The CDR3 ends on some other residue instead of the conserved phenylalanine or tryptophan, so this is likely a read error. The limits of the CDR3 on the DNA are not certain, so only TCRdb's listed CDR3 is given. J is TRBJ1-5 and V is TRBV28; the DNA was not compared with TRBD1, the D call given in the table. Looked up from germline, CDR1 is MDHEN and CDR2 is SYDVKM. Inclusive of both ends, the CDR3 amounts to 12 amino acids. This CDR3 reads CASSVLQGPEAI.

The rearrangement links TRBV5-1 to TRBJ2-3; D may be TRBD2 (6 bases). CDR1 and CDR2 from the germline V gene are SGHRS and YFSETQ. The CDR3 loop spans 15 amino acids. V was trimmed by 0 bases and J by 10 bases, leaving 18 bases between them. In nucleotides, the CDR3 is TGCGCCAGCAGCTTGGGCGGACGGGAGAGGGCTGCGCAGTATTTT. It translates to CASSLGGRERAAQYF.

This clone was detected only once. The chain uses TRBV11-3 and TRBJ1-2, with D hard to call. The CDR3 totals 15 residues. Germline V lookup: CDR1 SGHNT, CDR2 YENEEA. With 4 bases removed from V and 8 bases from J, the gap between germline ends came to 20 bases. The CDR3 here is CASSSTRTFRGGYTF. CDR3 in DNA: TGTGCCAGCAGCTCAACGAGGACTTTTCGGGGAGGCTACACCTTC.

V is TRBV7-8 and J is TRBJ1-3, with D perhaps TRBD1 (5 bases). The CDR3 length is 16 residues. In germline, CDR1 is SGHVS, CDR2 FQNEAQ. With 1 base removed from V and 2 bases from J, the gap between germline ends came to 12 bases. The CDR3 is CASSLVHPGTGNTIYF. CDR3 DNA sequence: TGTGCCAGCAGCTTAGTTCACCCAGGGACTGGAAACACCATATATTTT.

The chain joins TRBV7-2 to TRBJ2-7, with 8 positions matching TRBD2. This CDR3 has 13 amino acids. Germline V CDR1 and CDR2: SGHTA, FQGNSA. The V segment lost 5 bases and the J segment 5 bases; nucleotides outside the gene matches: 5. The CDR3, as DNA: TGTGCCAGCAGCCCGAGACTAGCGAACGAGCAGTACTTC. Translating it yields CASSPRLANEQYF.

The chain links TRBV5-1 to TRBJ1-1, with 8 nucleotides matching TRBD1. The junction had 2 bases not matched to a gene; V was cut back by 1 base and J by 3 bases. The germline gives CDR1 SGHRS, CDR2 YFSETQ. The CDR3 extends over 14 amino acids. The CDR3 DNA reads TGCGCCAGCAGCTTGACAGGGGGGGACACTGAAGCTTTCTTT. Translation gives CASSLTGGDTEAFF.

This chain connects TRBV18 to TRBJ2-7; 10 bases agree with TRBD1. V lost 6 bases, J lost 5 bases, and 4 bases stayed unmatched. Germline V CDR1 and CDR2: KGHSH, LQKENI. The CDR3 length is 13 residues. The CDR3, as DNA: TGTGCCAGCTCGACGGACAGGGGGGACGAGCAGTACTTC. It is translated as CASSTDRGDEQYF.